This is a list of T cell receptor beta chains from one sample in a study of T-cell reconstitution after alpha-beta-depleted transplantation in children. A single record per CDR3 protein comes from TCRdb applying MiXCR to the PCR reads. Altogether hundreds of thousands of distinct CDR3 sequences are present, around a third being singletons, with the ten largest covering 2% to 2.5%. This specimen consisted of PBMCs from the stem cell graft donor, obtained from the stem cell graft. The receptor source for this set is a human donor who donated a stem cell graft to a child with aplastic anemia. Both conserved end residues are part of each CDR3. The D gene is left open where the match is weak. The listing skips clone size in some rows; elsewhere it reads once, few, many or a size class.

v_call: TRBV12-3/TRBV12-4
clone_size: .
j_call: TRBJ1-6
d_call: .
cdr3_nt: TGTGCCAGCAGGCGCGTGGTTGGTTCACCCCTCCACTTT
cdr3_aa: CASRRVVGSPLHF

v_call: TRBV5-6
clone_size: few
j_call: TRBJ2-5
d_call: .
cdr3_nt: TGTGCCAGTCAGTCCGAATTCATAGCCAAAGAGACCCAGTACTTC
cdr3_aa: CASQSEFIAKETQYF

v_call: TRBV28
clone_size: .
j_call: TRBJ2-3
d_call: .
cdr3_nt: TGTGCCAGCAGTTTATCGGCAGCATCTAGCCCAAGGGGAAATACGCAGTATTTT
cdr3_aa: CASSLSAASSPRGNTQYF

v_call: TRBV3-1
clone_size: .
j_call: TRBJ2-1
d_call: .
cdr3_nt: TGTGCCAGCAGCCTCTACGGGGCCTCCAATGAGCAGTTCTTC
cdr3_aa: CASSLYGASNEQFF

v_call: TRBV12-3/TRBV12-4
clone_size: .
j_call: TRBJ1-1
d_call: .
cdr3_nt: TGTGCCAGCAGTTCCCCGTCGAGAGCTTTCTTT
cdr3_aa: CASSSPSRAFF

v_call: TRBV7-9
clone_size: .
j_call: TRBJ2-5
d_call: .
cdr3_nt: TGTGCCAGCAGCTCTAAGACGGCACAAGAGACCCAGTACTTC
cdr3_aa: CASSSKTAQETQYF

v_call: TRBV5-1
clone_size: .
j_call: TRBJ2-1
d_call: .
cdr3_nt: TGCGCCAGCAGGGGACCAGATGCCCAAGGGATCTTC
cdr3_aa: CASRGPDAQGIF

v_call: TRBV27
clone_size: few
j_call: TRBJ1-5
d_call: .
cdr3_nt: TGTGCCAGCACCCCGGAGTTGCGCAATCAGCCCCAGCATTTT
cdr3_aa: CASTPELRNQPQHF

v_call: TRBV7-9
clone_size: .
j_call: TRBJ1-5
d_call: .
cdr3_nt: TGTGCCAGCAGCCTTGGGGCCGGGGTTCAGCCCCAGCATTTT
cdr3_aa: CASSLGAGVQPQHF

v_call: TRBV29-1
clone_size: .
j_call: TRBJ2-2
d_call: .
cdr3_nt: TGCAGCGGTAAGAACACCGGGGAGCTGTTTTTT
cdr3_aa: CSGKNTGELFF

v_call: TRBV5-4
clone_size: .
j_call: TRBJ2-7
d_call: .
cdr3_nt: TGTGCCAGCAGCTTACGGGGGGCGCACAAAGGCGAGCAGTACTTC
cdr3_aa: CASSLRGAHKGEQYF

v_call: TRBV29-1
clone_size: many
j_call: TRBJ1-1
d_call: TRBD1
cdr3_nt: TGCAGCGTGGACAGGCGAGACACTGAAGCTTTCTTT
cdr3_aa: CSVDRRDTEAFF

v_call: TRBV20-1
clone_size: .
j_call: TRBJ1-2
d_call: .
cdr3_nt: TGCAGTGCTAGAAAACCAGAGGCTAACTATGGCTACACCTTC
cdr3_aa: CSARKPEANYGYTF

v_call: TRBV20-1
clone_size: few
j_call: TRBJ2-1
d_call: .
cdr3_nt: TGCAGTGCTCCGGGACTTAGCTCCTACAATGAGCAGTTCTTC
cdr3_aa: CSAPGLSSYNEQFF

v_call: TRBV7-2
clone_size: many
j_call: TRBJ2-7
d_call: .
cdr3_nt: TGTGCCAGCAGCTCCTTGGACAGCTACGAGCAGTACTTC
cdr3_aa: CASSSLDSYEQYF

v_call: TRBV20-1
clone_size: few
j_call: TRBJ2-1
d_call: .
cdr3_nt: TGCAGTGCTAGGGACGGCGGAAGGACCTACAATGAGCAGTTCTTC
cdr3_aa: CSARDGGRTYNEQFF

v_call: TRBV29-1
clone_size: once
j_call: TRBJ2-5
d_call: TRBD2
cdr3_nt: TGCAGCGTCCGGACTAGCGGGACGAGTAGGGAAGAGACCCAGTACTTC
cdr3_aa: CSVRTSGTSREETQYF

v_call: TRBV6-5
clone_size: .
j_call: TRBJ2-7
d_call: .
cdr3_nt: TGTGCCAGCAGTTCCATATACGGGGTCTCCTACGAGCAGTACTTC
cdr3_aa: CASSSIYGVSYEQYF

v_call: TRBV5-1
clone_size: few
j_call: TRBJ2-1
d_call: TRBD2
cdr3_nt: TGCGCCAGCAGCCCCTGGGGGGCTAGCGGGAGTGTGTACAATGAGCAGTTCTTC
cdr3_aa: CASSPWGASGSVYNEQFF

v_call: TRBV4-1
clone_size: few
j_call: TRBJ2-7
d_call: TRBD1
cdr3_nt: TGCGCCAGCAGCCAAGTAGACAGGGACTACGAGCAGTACTTC
cdr3_aa: CASSQVDRDYEQYF

v_call: TRBV5-1
clone_size: .
j_call: TRBJ1-1
d_call: .
cdr3_nt: TGCGCCAGCAGCTTGGGAGGGGCGGGCCCGTACACTGAAGCTTTCTTT
cdr3_aa: CASSLGGAGPYTEAFF

v_call: TRBV20-1
clone_size: .
j_call: TRBJ1-2
d_call: TRBD1
cdr3_nt: TGCAGTGCTAGAGATTTGACAGGGGGCTATGGCTACACCTTC
cdr3_aa: CSARDLTGGYGYTF

v_call: TRBV25-1
clone_size: few
j_call: TRBJ1-2
d_call: TRBD1
cdr3_nt: TGTGCCAGCAACGGACAGGGACCTTATGGCTACACCTTC
cdr3_aa: CASNGQGPYGYTF

v_call: TRBV12-3/TRBV12-4
clone_size: few
j_call: TRBJ2-1
d_call: .
cdr3_nt: TGTGCCAGCACCACCCTGACAGGTGAGCAGTTCTTC
cdr3_aa: CASTTLTGEQFF

v_call: TRBV5-8
clone_size: .
j_call: TRBJ2-5
d_call: .
cdr3_nt: TGTGCCAGCAGCATAAGGACGTACACCCAAGAGACCCAGTACTTC
cdr3_aa: CASSIRTYTQETQYF

v_call: TRBV11-3
clone_size: .
j_call: TRBJ2-1
d_call: TRBD1
cdr3_nt: TGTGCCAGCAGCCCTGGGACAGTCTGGAATGAGCAGTTCTTC
cdr3_aa: CASSPGTVWNEQFF

v_call: TRBV12-3/TRBV12-4
clone_size: few
j_call: TRBJ2-3
d_call: TRBD2
cdr3_nt: TGTGCCAGCACCCTCAGCGCGGGAGCAGATACGCAGTATTTT
cdr3_aa: CASTLSAGADTQYF

v_call: TRBV19
clone_size: .
j_call: TRBJ2-4
d_call: TRBD1
cdr3_nt: TGTGCCAGTGGATTGGGCGGACAGGGCAAAAACATTCAGTACTTC
cdr3_aa: CASGLGGQGKNIQYF

v_call: TRBV30
clone_size: few
j_call: TRBJ1-2
d_call: .
cdr3_nt: TGTGCCTGGAGCCCGCCTGGGCATGGCTACACCTTC
cdr3_aa: CAWSPPGHGYTF

v_call: TRBV30
clone_size: .
j_call: TRBJ2-1
d_call: TRBD2
cdr3_nt: TGTGCCTGGAGTGTATCTTCTAGCGGCCACTACAATGAGCAGTTCTTC
cdr3_aa: CAWSVSSSGHYNEQFF

v_call: TRBV4-3
clone_size: few
j_call: TRBJ1-2
d_call: .
cdr3_nt: TGCGCCAGCAGCCAAGATCTTGTGGGCGCGTATGGCTACACCTTC
cdr3_aa: CASSQDLVGAYGYTF

v_call: TRBV5-1
clone_size: .
j_call: TRBJ2-7
d_call: .
cdr3_nt: TGCGCCAGCAGCGGAGGACTCCCGAACGAGCAGTACTTC
cdr3_aa: CASSGGLPNEQYF